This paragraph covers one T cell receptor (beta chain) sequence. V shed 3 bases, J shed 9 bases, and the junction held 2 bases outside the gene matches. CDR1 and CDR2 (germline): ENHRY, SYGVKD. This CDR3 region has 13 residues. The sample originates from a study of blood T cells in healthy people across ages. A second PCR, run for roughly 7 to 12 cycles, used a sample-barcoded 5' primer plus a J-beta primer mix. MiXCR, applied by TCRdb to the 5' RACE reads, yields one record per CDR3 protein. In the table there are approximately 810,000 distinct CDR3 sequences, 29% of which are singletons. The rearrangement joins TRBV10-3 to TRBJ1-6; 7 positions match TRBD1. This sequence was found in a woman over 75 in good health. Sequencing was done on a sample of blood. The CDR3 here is CAISEQGSSPLHF. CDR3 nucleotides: TGTGCCATCAGTGAACAGGGGAGTTCACCCCTCCACTTT.